The next 11 T cell receptor beta chains were all read from a single sample in a study of early T cells in non-severe SARS-CoV-2 infection. TCRdb used MiXCR to reprocess the 5' RACE reads, holding one entry per CDR3 protein. The sample holds 30,000 to 40,000 distinct CDR3 sequences, over 9% seen once. The source material was whole blood. The receptors stem from an adult who was a healthcare worker with PCR-confirmed SARS-CoV-2 infection or an uninfected control (not recorded which).

In this sample, this clonotype turned up many times. The genes are TRBV11-1 and TRBJ1-6, with unresolved D. CDR3 length equals 13 residues. Trimming removed 3 bases at V and 10 bases at J, with 10 bases between. Per germline, CDR1 SGHAT and CDR2 FQDESV (reference sequence). In DNA, the CDR3 is TGTGCCAGCAGCTTGCAATGGGGATCACCCCTCCACTTT. It is translated as CASSLQWGSPLHF.

The J gene is TRBJ2-1, the V gene TRBV29-1; D remains unclear. V lost 4 bases, J lost 0 bases, and 7 bases lay in between. The CDR3 loop spans 13 amino acids. Germline CDR1 is SQVTM and CDR2 is ANQGSEA. This CDR3 is CSVGRSSYNEQFF. CDR3 in DNA: TGCAGCGTTGGTAGGAGCTCCTACAATGAGCAGTTCTTC.

This clonotype was detected ten times or more. The chain joins TRBV6-2 or TRBV6-3 to TRBJ2-7; 8 nucleotides align to TRBD2. The CDR3 contains 15 residues. V dropped 7 bases and J dropped 2; count of bases not matched to a gene: 10. Germline CDR1 MNHEY, CDR2 SVGEGT. Here the CDR3 DNA reads TGTGCCAGCACCCCCCGGGGGGGGGCTGCCTACGAGCAGTACTTC. It codes for CASTPRGGAAYEQYF.

This clonotype was counted ten times or more. The V call is TRBV12-3 or TRBV12-4, the J call TRBJ2-1, with 8 nucleotides matching TRBD1. This CDR3 region has 17 residues. V trimming: 2 bases; J trimming: 5 bases; junction bases outside the gene matches: 11. For the CDR3, the DNA is TGTGCCAGCAGTTTAATAGGGGCGGACAGGGAAAACAATGAGCAGTTCTTC. Protein sequence: CASSLIGADRENNEQFF.

This clonotype was seen at least ten times. The CDR3 DNA is TGTGCCACCTCCGGGGGGGCACAAGAGACCCAGTACTTC. Amino acid sequence: CATSGGAQETQYF. This rearrangement joins TRBV24-1 to TRBJ2-5; 8 nucleotides match TRBD2. This CDR3 has 13 residues. After removal of 9 bases from V and 2 bases from J, the junction contained 4 bases not matched to a gene. The germline CDR1 and CDR2 sequences are KGHDR and SFDVKD.

This sequence joins TRBV29-1 and TRBJ2-7; the D gene is possibly TRBD2 (6 bases). V lost 1 base and J 4 bases, leaving 23 bases between the germline ends. The CDR3 runs to 17 residues. Germline values: CDR1 SQVTM, CDR2 ANQGSEA. CDR3 bases: TGCAGCGTTGAAGGGGGTGGAGGGGCCCTTCTACTTTACGAGCAGTACTTC. The encoded protein is CSVEGGGGALLLYEQYF.

The rearrangement uses TRBV20-1 and TRBJ2-1, with 11 bases identical to TRBD1. The V gene's germline CDR1 is DFQATT and CDR2 SNEGSKA (reference sequence). J was trimmed by 3 bases and V by 6 bases; bases with no gene match: 4. The CDR3 sequence is 14 residues long. The CDR3 sequence: CSAAGTGGYNEQFF. The CDR3 DNA sequence: TGCAGTGCGGCCGGGACAGGGGGCTACAATGAGCAGTTCTTC.

This clonotype was found many times. The chain links TRBV24-1 to TRBJ2-1, with TRBD1 as a possible D gene (5 bases). The V end lost 4 bases, the J end lost 4 bases, and 7 bases lay between the germline ends. CDR3 length: 13 amino acids. In germline, CDR1 is KGHDR, CDR2 SFDVKD. CDR3 residues: CATSDQGYNEQFF. CDR3 coding DNA: TGTGCCACCAGTGACCAGGGTTACAATGAGCAGTTCTTC.

A few counts support this clonotype. The V gene is TRBV20-1, the J gene TRBJ2-1, with 9 bases fitting TRBD2. The CDR3 length is 15 residues. V lost 4 bases, J lost 12 bases, and 16 bases stayed unmatched. CDR1 is DFQATT and CDR2 is SNEGSKA in the germline V gene (reference sequence). The DNA for the CDR3 is TGCAGTGCTACGGTTGCCGGCGGGGGGGGACTCAGGCAGTTCTTC. Translation: CSATVAGGGGLRQFF.

This clonotype has more than one count but fewer than ten. J is TRBJ2-7 and V is TRBV5-1; tentatively, D is TRBD2 (6 bases). Per germline, CDR1 SGHRS and CDR2 YFSETQ. The CDR3 sequence is 14 residues long. Trimming removed 4 bases from V and 1 base from J, with 12 bases in between. The CDR3 nucleotides read TGCGCCAGCAGCCCGCCTCTAGCGTCCTACGAGCAGTACTTC. Translated: CASSPPLASYEQYF.

This sequence joins TRBV29-1 and TRBJ2-5, with TRBD2 identical over 7 bases. The germline V gene encodes CDR1 SQVTM and CDR2 ANQGSEA. This CDR3 contains 13 residues. After removal of 0 bases from V and 5 bases from J, the junction contained 3 bases not matched to a gene. In DNA form, the CDR3 reads TGCAGCGTTGAAGAGTTAGCGGGCGAGACCCAGTACTTC. Translation gives CSVEELAGETQYF.